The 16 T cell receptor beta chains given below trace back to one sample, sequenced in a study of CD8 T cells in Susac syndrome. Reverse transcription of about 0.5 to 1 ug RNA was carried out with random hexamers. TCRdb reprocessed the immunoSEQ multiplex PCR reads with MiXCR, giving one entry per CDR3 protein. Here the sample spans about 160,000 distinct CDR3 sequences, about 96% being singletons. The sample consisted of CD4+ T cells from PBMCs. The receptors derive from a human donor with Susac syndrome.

This chain's CDR3 is CASGWAGEQYF. CDR3 in DNA: TGTGCCAGCGGTTGGGCCGGGGAGCAGTACTTC. This sequence joins TRBV12-3 or TRBV12-4 and TRBJ2-7; D remains ambiguous. The germline V and J ends were trimmed by 8 bases and 7 bases, with 12 bases remaining between them. The CDR3 consists of 11 residues.

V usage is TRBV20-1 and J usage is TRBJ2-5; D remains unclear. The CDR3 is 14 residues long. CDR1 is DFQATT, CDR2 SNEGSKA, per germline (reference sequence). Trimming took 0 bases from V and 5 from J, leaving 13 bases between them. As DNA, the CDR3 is TGCAGTGCTAGAGATGGGCAGGCTAGGGAGACCCAGTACTTC. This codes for CSARDGQARETQYF.

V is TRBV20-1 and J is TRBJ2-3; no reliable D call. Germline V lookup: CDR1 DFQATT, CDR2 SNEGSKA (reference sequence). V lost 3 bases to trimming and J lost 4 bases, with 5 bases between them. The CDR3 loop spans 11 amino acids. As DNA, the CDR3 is TGCAGTGCTAGGGCTTCAGATACGCAGTATTTT. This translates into CSARASDTQYF.

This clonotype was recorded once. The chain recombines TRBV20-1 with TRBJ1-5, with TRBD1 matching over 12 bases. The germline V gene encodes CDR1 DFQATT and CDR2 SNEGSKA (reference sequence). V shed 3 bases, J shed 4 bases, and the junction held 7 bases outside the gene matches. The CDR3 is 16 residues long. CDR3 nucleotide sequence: TGCAGTGCTAGGATTCCGGGACAGGGGGCAAATCAGCCCCAGCATTTT. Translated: CSARIPGQGANQPQHF.

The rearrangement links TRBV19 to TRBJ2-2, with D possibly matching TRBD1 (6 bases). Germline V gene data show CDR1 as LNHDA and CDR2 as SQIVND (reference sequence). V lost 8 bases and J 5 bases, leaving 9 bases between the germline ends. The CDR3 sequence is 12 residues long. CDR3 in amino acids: CASQGTTGELFF. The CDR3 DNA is TGTGCCAGTCAAGGGACAACCGGGGAGCTGTTTTTT.

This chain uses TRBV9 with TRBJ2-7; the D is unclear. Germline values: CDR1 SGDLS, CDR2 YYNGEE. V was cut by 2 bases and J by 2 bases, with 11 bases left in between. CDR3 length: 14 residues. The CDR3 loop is CASSVDGSTYEQYF. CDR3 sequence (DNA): TGTGCCAGCAGCGTGGACGGCAGCACCTACGAGCAGTACTTC. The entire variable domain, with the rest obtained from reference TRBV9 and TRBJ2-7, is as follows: DSGVTQTPKHLITATGQRVTLRCSPRSGDLSVYWYQQSLDQGLQFLIQYYNGEERAKGNILERFSAQQFPDLHSELNLSSLELGDSALYFCASSVDGSTYEQYFGPGTRLTVT.

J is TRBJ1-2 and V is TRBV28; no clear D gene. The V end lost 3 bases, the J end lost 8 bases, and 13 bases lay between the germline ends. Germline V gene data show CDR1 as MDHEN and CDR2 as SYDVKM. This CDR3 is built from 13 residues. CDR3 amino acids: CASSFSEPRGYTF. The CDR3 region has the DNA TGTGCCAGCAGTTTTTCAGAACCTCGGGGCTACACCTTC.

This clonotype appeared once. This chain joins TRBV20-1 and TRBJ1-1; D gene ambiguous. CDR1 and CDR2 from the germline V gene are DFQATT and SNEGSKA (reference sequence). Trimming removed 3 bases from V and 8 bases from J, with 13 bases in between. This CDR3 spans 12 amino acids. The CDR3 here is CSASNTPGEAFF. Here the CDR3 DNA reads TGCAGTGCTAGTAACACCCCCGGAGAAGCTTTCTTT.

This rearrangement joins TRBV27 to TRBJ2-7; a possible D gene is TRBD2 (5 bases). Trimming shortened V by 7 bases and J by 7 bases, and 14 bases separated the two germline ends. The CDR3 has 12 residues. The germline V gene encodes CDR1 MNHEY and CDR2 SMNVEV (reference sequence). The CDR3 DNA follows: TGTGCCAGCAACCACGTGAGGGCTGAGCAGTACGTC. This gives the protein CASNHVRAEQYV.

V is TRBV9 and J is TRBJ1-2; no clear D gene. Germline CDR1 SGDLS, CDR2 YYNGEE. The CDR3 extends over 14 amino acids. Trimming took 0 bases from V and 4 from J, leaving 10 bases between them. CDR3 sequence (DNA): TGTGCCAGCAGCGTAGTAGGCAAAGTCTATGGCTACACCTTC. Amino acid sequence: CASSVVGKVYGYTF. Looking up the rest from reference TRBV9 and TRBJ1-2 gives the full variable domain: DSGVTQTPKHLITATGQRVTLRCSPRSGDLSVYWYQQSLDQGLQFLIQYYNGEERAKGNILERFSAQQFPDLHSELNLSSLELGDSALYFCASSVVGKVYGYTFGSGTRLTVV.

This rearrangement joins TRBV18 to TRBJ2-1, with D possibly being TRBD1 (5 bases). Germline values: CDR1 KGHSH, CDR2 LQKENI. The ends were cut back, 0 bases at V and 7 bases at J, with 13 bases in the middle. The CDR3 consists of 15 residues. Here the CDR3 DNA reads TGTGCCAGCTCACCACCGGGGCAGGGCAAGAATGAGCAGTTCTTC. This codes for CASSPPGQGKNEQFF.

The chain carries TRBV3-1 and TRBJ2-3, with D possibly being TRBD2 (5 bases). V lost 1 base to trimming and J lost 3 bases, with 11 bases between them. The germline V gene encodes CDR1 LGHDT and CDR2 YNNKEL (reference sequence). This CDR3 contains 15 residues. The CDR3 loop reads CASSQVRAETDTQYF. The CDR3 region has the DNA TGTGCCAGCAGCCAAGTCCGAGCGGAAACAGATACGCAGTATTTT.

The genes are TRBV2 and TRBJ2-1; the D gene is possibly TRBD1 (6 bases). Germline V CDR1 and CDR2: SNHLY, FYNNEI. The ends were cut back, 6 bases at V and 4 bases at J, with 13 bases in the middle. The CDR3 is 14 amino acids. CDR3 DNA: TGTGCCAGCAGCCAGTCACAGGGATACAATGAGCAGTTCTTC. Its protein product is CASSQSQGYNEQFF.

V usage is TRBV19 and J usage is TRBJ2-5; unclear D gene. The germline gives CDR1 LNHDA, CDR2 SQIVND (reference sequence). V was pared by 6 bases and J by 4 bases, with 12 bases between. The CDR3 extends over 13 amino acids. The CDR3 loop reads CASRKGPIETQYF. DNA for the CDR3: TGTGCCAGTAGGAAGGGTCCCATAGAGACCCAGTACTTC.

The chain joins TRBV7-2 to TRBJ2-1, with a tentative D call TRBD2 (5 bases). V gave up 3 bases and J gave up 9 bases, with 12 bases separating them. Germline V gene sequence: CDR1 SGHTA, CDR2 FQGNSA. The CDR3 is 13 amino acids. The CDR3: CASSFQRHTEQFF. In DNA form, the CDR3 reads TGTGCCAGCAGCTTTCAGCGGCATACTGAGCAGTTCTTC. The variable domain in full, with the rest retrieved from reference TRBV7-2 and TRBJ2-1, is GAGVSQSPSNKVTEKGKDVELRCDPISGHTALYWYRQSLGQGLEFLIYFQGNSAPDKSGLPSDRFSAERTGGSVSTLTIQRTQQEDSAVYLCASSFQRHTEQFFGPGTRLTVL.

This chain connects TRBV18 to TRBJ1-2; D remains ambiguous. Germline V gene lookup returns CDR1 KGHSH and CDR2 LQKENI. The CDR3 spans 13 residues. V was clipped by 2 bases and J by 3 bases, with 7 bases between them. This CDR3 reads CASSPEHDYGYTF. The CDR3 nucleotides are TGTGCCAGCTCACCAGAACACGACTATGGCTACACCTTC. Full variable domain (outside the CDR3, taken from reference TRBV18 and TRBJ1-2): NAGVMQNPRHLVRRRGQEARLRCSPMKGHSHVYWYRQLPEEGLKFMVYLQKENIIDESGMPKERFSAEFPKEGPSILRIQQVVRGDSAAYFCASSPEHDYGYTFGSGTRLTVV.